The T cell receptor (beta chain) under discussion was sequenced for a study of blood T cell repertoires in COVID-19. Germline CDR1 LGHDT, CDR2 YNNKEL (reference sequence). The CDR3 is made up of 12 amino acids. Between the trimmed V and J ends, which lost 4 bases and 0 bases, there was a span of 3 bases. The protocol was immunoSEQ multiplex PCR, while the TCRdb copy is restricted to in-frame clones and leaves out a portion. The sample lists about 120,000 clones, over 65% occurring once. The chain is built from TRBV3-1 (or the pseudogene TRBV3-2) and TRBJ1-1; no clear D gene. This receptor was obtained from a man between 60 and 75 years old with acute or convalescent COVID-19. The sequenced material came from peripheral blood. CDR3 in amino acids: CASSLMNTEAFF. DNA of the CDR3: TGTGCCAGCAGCCTTATGAACACTGAAGCTTTCTTT.